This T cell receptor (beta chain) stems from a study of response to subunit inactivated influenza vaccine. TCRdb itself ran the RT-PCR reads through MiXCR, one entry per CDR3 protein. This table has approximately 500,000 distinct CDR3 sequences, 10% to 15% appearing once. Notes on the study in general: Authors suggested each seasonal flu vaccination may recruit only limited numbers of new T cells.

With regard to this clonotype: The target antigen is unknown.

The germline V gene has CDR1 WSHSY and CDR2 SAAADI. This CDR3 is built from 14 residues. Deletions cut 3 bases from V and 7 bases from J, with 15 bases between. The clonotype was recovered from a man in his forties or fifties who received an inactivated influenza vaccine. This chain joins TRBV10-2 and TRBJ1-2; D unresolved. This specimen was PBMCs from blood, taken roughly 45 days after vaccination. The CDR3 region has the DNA TGCGCCAGCAGTGAAGAAAGTTTTTTGAGTGGCTACACCTTC. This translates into CASSEESFLSGYTF.